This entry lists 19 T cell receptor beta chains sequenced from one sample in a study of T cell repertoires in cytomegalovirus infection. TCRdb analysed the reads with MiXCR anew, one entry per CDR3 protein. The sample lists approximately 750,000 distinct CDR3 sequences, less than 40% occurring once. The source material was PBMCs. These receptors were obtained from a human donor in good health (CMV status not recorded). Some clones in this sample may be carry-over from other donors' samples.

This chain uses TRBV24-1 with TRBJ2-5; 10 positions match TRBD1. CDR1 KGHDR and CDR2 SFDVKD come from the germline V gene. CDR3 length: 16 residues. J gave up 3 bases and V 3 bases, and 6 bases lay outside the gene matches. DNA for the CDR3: TGTGCCACCAGTGATGGGGGGACAGGGGCCAAAGAGACCCAGTACTTC. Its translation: CATSDGGTGAKETQYF.

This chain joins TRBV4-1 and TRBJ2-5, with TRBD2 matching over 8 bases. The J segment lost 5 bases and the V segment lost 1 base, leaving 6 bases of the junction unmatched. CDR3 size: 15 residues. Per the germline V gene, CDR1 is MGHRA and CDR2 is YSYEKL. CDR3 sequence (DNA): TGCGCCAGCAGCCAAGCGGCACGGGAGGGGGAGACCCAGTACTTC. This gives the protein CASSQAAREGETQYF.

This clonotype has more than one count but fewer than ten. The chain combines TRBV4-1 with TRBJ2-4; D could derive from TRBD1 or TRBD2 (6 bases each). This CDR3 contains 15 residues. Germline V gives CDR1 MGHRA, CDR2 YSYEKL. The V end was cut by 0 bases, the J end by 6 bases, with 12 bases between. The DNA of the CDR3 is TGCGCCAGCAGCCAAGAGAAGGGGGGCCTAAACATTCAGTACTTC. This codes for CASSQEKGGLNIQYF.

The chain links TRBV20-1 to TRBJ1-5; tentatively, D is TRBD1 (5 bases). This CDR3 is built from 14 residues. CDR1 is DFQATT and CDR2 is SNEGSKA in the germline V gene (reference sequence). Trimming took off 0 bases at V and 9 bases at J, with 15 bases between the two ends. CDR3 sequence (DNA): TGCAGTGCTAGAGAGGGAACGACGAGGGGGCCCCAGCATTTT. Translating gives CSAREGTTRGPQHF.

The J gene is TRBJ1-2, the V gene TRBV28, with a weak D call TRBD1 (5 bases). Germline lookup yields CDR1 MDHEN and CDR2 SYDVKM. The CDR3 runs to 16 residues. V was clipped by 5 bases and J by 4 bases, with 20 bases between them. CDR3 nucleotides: TGTGCCAGCAGTCCCGGAGGGAACAGGAACCTCTATGGCTACACCTTC. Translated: CASSPGGNRNLYGYTF.

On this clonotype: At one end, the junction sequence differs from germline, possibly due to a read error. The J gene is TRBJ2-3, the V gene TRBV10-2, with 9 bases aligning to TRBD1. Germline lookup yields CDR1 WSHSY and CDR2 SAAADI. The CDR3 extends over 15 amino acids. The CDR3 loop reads CAISEPGTGQDTQYF. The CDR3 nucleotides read TGCGCCATCAGTGAACCGGGGACAGGGCAAGATACGCAGTATTTT.

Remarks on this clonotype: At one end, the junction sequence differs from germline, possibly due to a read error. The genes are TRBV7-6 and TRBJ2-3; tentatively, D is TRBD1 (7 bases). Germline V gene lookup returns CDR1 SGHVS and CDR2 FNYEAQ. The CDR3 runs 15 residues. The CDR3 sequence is CTSSLGGTVTDTQYF. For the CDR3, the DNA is TGTACCAGCAGCTTAGGGGGGACAGTCACAGATACGCAGTATTTT.

The CDR3 DNA reads TGTGCCACCAGGGGGGAGGGCGTATACGAGCAGTACTTC. Its protein product is CATRGEGVYEQYF. The genes are TRBV6-5 and TRBJ2-7; either TRBD1 or TRBD2 may fit D (7 bases each). Germline V gene sequence: CDR1 MNHEY, CDR2 SVGAGI. The length of the CDR3 is 13 residues. The ends were cut back, 10 bases at V and 4 bases at J, with 17 bases in the middle.

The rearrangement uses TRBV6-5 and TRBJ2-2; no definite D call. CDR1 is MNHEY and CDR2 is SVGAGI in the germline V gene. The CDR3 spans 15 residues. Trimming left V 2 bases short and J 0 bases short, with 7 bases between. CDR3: CASSYEISNTGELFF. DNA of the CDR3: TGTGCCAGCAGTTACGAGATATCGAACACCGGGGAGCTGTTTTTT.

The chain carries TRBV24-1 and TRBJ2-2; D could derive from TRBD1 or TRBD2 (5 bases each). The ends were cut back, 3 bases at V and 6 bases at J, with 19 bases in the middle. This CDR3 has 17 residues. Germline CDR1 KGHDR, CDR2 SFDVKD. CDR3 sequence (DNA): TGTGCCACCAGTGATCAGACCCCTGGGTCGGGGCCCGGGGAGCTGTTTTTT. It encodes CATSDQTPGSGPGELFF.

The CDR3 here is CASTPSAGEATDTQYF. CDR3 coding DNA: TGTGCCAGCACACCCTCGGCGGGAGAGGCCACAGATACGCAGTATTTT. The chain uses TRBV27 and TRBJ2-3; 7 positions match TRBD2. The CDR3 extends over 16 amino acids. In germline, CDR1 is MNHEY, CDR2 SMNVEV (reference sequence). With V trimmed by 7 bases and J by 2 bases, 12 bases remained unmatched.

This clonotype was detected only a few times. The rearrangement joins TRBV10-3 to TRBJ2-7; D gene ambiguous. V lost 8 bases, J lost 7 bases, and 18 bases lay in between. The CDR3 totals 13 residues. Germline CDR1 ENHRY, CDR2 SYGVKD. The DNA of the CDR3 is TGTGCCATCGCCCAGGACGGATTGCCAGAGCAGTACTTC. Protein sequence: CAIAQDGLPEQYF.

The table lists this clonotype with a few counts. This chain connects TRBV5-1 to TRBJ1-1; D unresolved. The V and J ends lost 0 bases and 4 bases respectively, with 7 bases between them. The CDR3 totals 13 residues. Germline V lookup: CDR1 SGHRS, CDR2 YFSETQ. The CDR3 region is CASSLDWSTEAFF. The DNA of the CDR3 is TGCGCCAGCAGCTTGGATTGGTCCACTGAAGCTTTCTTT.

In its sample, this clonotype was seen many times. The CDR3 region has the DNA TGTGCCAGCAGCCCGCACGACGAGCAGTACTTC. It is translated as CASSPHDEQYF. J is TRBJ2-7 and V is TRBV7-2; no definite D call. The CDR3 has 11 residues. Germline V gene sequence: CDR1 SGHTA, CDR2 FQGNSA. Between the trimmed V and J ends, which lost 5 bases and 5 bases, there was a span of 7 bases.

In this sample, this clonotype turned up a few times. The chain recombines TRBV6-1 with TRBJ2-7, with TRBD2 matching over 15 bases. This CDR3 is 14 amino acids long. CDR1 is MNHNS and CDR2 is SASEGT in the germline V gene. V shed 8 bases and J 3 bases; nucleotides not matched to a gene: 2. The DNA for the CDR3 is TGTGCCAGCGGACTAGCGGGAGGGTTCTACGAGCAGTACTTC. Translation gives CASGLAGGFYEQYF.

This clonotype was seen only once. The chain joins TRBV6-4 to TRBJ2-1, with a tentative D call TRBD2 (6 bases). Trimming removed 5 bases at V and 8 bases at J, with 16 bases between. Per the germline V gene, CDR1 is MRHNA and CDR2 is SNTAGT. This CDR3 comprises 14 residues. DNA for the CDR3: TGTGCCAGCAGTACGATGGCGGGGCGGGATGAGCAGTTCTTC. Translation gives CASSTMAGRDEQFF.

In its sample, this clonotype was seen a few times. The CDR3 region is CASSRLREGRRSSYEQYF. The CDR3 DNA is TGTGCCAGCAGCCGGTTGCGGGAGGGCCGGAGATCCTCCTACGAGCAGTACTTC. This chain joins TRBV4-2 and TRBJ2-7; 9 bases match TRBD2. V trimming: 4 bases; J trimming: 0 bases; junction bases outside the gene matches: 13. The germline V gene encodes CDR1 LGHNA and CDR2 YNFKEQ. The CDR3 has 18 residues.

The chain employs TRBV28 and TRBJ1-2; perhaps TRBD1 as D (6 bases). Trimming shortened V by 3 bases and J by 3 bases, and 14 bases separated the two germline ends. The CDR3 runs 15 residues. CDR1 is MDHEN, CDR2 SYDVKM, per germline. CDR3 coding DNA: TGTGCCAGCAGTTTTACGGACAGCTTCTACTATGGCTACACCTTC. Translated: CASSFTDSFYYGYTF.

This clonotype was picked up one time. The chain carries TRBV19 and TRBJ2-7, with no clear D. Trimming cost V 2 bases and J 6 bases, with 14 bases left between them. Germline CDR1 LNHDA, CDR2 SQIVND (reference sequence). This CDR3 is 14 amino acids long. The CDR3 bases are TGTGCCAGTAGTATAACTCCAGGAAAAGGCGAGCAGTACTTC. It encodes CASSITPGKGEQYF.